One sample yielded the 10 T cell receptor beta chains listed below, sequenced in a study of regulatory T cells in long-lasting Graves disease. As to time point: newly diagnosed GD, antithyroid drugs for less than 3 months. Preparation of the TCR library used RNA extracted from PBMCs. Both iRepertoire HTBI primers and Arm-PCR of CDR3 regions were used to build the TCR beta libraries. Using its own MiXCR run on the multiplex PCR reads, TCRdb lists one record per CDR3 protein. Among hundreds of thousands of distinct CDR3 sequences listed, 16% were seen once. This sample also belongs to another study, concerning T cells in Graves' hyperthyroidism and ophthalmopathy.

The sequencing used peripheral blood mononuclear cells (PBMCs), collected at new diagnosis, from a patient treated with antithyroid drugs. The receptors come from a man aged 35 to 55 with Graves disease.

Concerning this clonotype itself: Being one base from a much bigger clone, this may be a read error. The rearrangement joins TRBV6-5 to TRBJ2-5; D possibly corresponds to TRBD2 (7 bases). Germline V gene sequence: CDR1 MNHEY, CDR2 SVGAGI. The length of the CDR3 is 14 residues. Trimming pared 4 bases from V and 11 bases from J, leaving 20 bases between. In DNA form, the CDR3 reads TGTGCCAGCAGTTGGGTTGGGGGGGGCAATGAGCAGTACTTC. Its protein product is CASSWVGGGNEQYF.

The CDR3 sequence: CASSFIGTDHSPLHF. The CDR3 nucleotides are TGTGCCAGCAGTTTCATCGGGACTGACCATTCACCCCTCCACTTT. This rearrangement joins TRBV28 to TRBJ1-6; weak D call: TRBD1 (5 bases). V dropped 3 bases and J dropped 8 bases, with 14 bases sitting between them. This CDR3 is built from 15 residues. Per the germline V gene, CDR1 is MDHEN and CDR2 is SYDVKM.

This clonotype was seen repeatedly, ten times or more. This sequence joins TRBV12-3 or TRBV12-4 and TRBJ2-1, with TRBD2 matching over 9 bases. V lost 3 bases to trimming and J lost 4 bases; unmatched junction nucleotides: 4. The CDR3 runs 15 residues. The CDR3 DNA follows: TGTGCCAGCAGTTTGGGCGGGGGGGTTTACAATGAGCAGTTCTTC. Translation gives CASSLGGGVYNEQFF.

The table lists this clonotype with a few counts. V usage is TRBV4-1 and J usage is TRBJ2-5; 9 positions match TRBD2. Losses at the gene ends were 1 base for V and 4 bases for J; bases not matched to a gene: 7. Germline loops: CDR1 MGHRA, CDR2 YSYEKL. This CDR3 is 16 amino acids long. This CDR3 is CASSQVWNSGRETQYF. CDR3 DNA: TGCGCCAGCAGCCAAGTCTGGAATAGCGGGAGAGAGACCCAGTACTTC.

Only a few counts were recorded for this clonotype. This rearrangement joins TRBV20-1 to TRBJ2-7; D tentatively fits TRBD1 or TRBD2 (5 bases each). V was trimmed by 0 bases and J by 6 bases, leaving 18 bases between them. The CDR3 length is 15 residues. CDR1 is DFQATT, CDR2 SNEGSKA, per germline (reference sequence). This chain's CDR3 is CSARDSIATRGEQYF. The CDR3, as DNA: TGCAGTGCTAGAGACTCAATCGCCACTAGGGGCGAGCAGTACTTC.

The table lists this clonotype with many counts. The gene calls are TRBV20-1 and TRBJ1-5; tentatively, D is TRBD1 (6 bases). The CDR3 is 14 residues long. Trimming pared 1 base from V and 6 bases from J, leaving 13 bases between. CDR1 and CDR2 (germline): DFQATT, SNEGSKA (reference sequence). CDR3 amino acids: CSARVGGSLQPQHF. The CDR3 nucleotides read TGCAGTGCTAGAGTAGGGGGGAGCCTTCAGCCCCAGCATTTT.

The chain links TRBV10-3 to TRBJ2-5, with D perhaps matching TRBD1 (6 bases). The length of the CDR3 is 13 residues. The germline V and J ends were trimmed by 8 bases and 3 bases, with 13 bases remaining between them. CDR1 is ENHRY and CDR2 is SYGVKD in the germline V gene. As DNA, the CDR3 is TGTGCCATCGGGGTGACAGGAGAAGAGACCCAGTACTTC. Amino acids: CAIGVTGEETQYF.

In the case of this clonotype: Germline and junction disagree at one end, which may indicate a read error. J is TRBJ1-6 and V is TRBV3-1; D ambiguous. Germline V lookup: CDR1 LGHDT, CDR2 YNNKEL (reference sequence). The CDR3 is 12 residues long. The DNA of the CDR3 is TGTGCCAGCAGCCAAGGGTATCCACCCCCCCACTTT. This encodes CASSQGYPPPHF.

This clonotype occurred a few times. Given the absence of the conserved phenylalanine or tryptophan at the CDR3 end, a read error is likely. The V and J genes are TRBV18 and TRBJ1-2; 8 nucleotides agree with TRBD1. CDR1 is KGHSH and CDR2 is LQKENI in the germline V gene. V trimming: 3 bases; J trimming: 8 bases; junction bases outside the gene matches: 8. The CDR3 totals 14 residues. The CDR3 DNA follows: TGTGCCAGCTCACCCTCGACAGGGGTTGAAGGCTACACCCTC. Its protein is CASSPSTGVEGYTL.

At least ten counts were recorded for this clonotype. The chain combines TRBV7-2 with TRBJ2-3; D not certain. There are 13 residues in the CDR3. Trimming stripped 5 bases from V and 4 bases from J, with 10 bases between. Germline-derived CDR1 and CDR2 are SGHTA and FQGNSA. The CDR3 is CASSQPGADTQYF. CDR3 coding DNA: TGTGCCAGCAGCCAGCCCGGAGCAGATACGCAGTATTTT.